One T cell receptor (beta chain) is described in this entry. Germline loops: CDR1 SQVTM, CDR2 ANQGSEA. After removal of 6 bases from V and 7 bases from J, the junction contained 10 bases not matched to a gene. CDR3 length equals 13 residues. Assay: immunoSEQ multiplex PCR; the TCRdb copy retains only in-frame clones and omits some. The data hold over 60,000 clones, with roughly 94% observed a single time. The sample belongs to a study of preoperative IRX-2 immunotherapy in early breast cancer. Documented treatment: preoperative locoregional IRX-2 cytokine immunotherapy. Patients received preoperative, locoregional IRX-2 cytokine immunotherapy in a phase Ib study.

The chain is built from TRBV29-1 and TRBJ1-2; 8 nucleotides line up with TRBD1. Sampling was performed from a patient treated with IRX-2 immunotherapy. The clonotype comes from a human donor with breast cancer. The CDR3 coding sequence is TGCAGCGTGGCCTTGCAGGGGGCGGGTGGCTACACCTTC. Encoded protein: CSVALQGAGGYTF.